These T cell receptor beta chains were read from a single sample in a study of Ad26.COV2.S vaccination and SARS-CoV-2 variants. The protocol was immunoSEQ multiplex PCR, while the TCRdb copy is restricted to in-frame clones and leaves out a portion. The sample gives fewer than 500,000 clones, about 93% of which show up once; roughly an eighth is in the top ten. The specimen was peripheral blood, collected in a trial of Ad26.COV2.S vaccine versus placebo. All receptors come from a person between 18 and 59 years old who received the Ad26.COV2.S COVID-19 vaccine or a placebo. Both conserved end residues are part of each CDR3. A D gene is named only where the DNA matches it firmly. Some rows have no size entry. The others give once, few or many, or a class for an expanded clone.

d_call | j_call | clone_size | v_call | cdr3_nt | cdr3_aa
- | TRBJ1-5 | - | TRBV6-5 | TGTGCCAGCGGGATCAAACAGCCCCAGCATTTT | CASGIKQPQHF
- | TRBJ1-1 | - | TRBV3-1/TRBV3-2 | TGTGCCAGCAGCCAACCCCCGGGGGCTGAAGCTTTCTTT | CASSQPPGAEAFF
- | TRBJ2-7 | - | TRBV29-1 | TGCAGCGTTGAATTAGCGGACTCCTACGAGCAGTACTTC | CSVELADSYEQYF
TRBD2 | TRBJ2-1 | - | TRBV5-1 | TGCGCCAGCAGCTTGCTAGCGGGAGGCCACAATGAGCAGTTCTTC | CASSLLAGGHNEQFF
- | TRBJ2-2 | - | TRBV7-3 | TGTGCCAGCAGCCATGGCCCAGGGACGAACACCGGGGAGCTGTTTTTT | CASSHGPGTNTGELFF
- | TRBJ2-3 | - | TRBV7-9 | TGTGCCAGCAGCTTAGGGGGGACGCTGCCGACAGATACGCAGTATTTT | CASSLGGTLPTDTQYF
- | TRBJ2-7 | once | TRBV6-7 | TGTGCCAGCATGCTCAACATGAGTAGATTATACCTGAAGACTAGCTCCTACGAGCAGTACTTC | CASMLNMSRLYLKTSSYEQYF
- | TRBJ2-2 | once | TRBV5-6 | TGTGCCAGCAGCTTGTTGTCTAGCGTTACCGGGGAGCTGTTTTTT | CASSLLSSVTGELFF
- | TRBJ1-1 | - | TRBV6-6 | TGTGCCAGCAGTTACTCGAGTTCAGGGAACACTGAAGCTTTCTTT | CASSYSSSGNTEAFF
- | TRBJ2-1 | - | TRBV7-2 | TGTGCCAGCAGCTTAGGCCCCACTGGTGTCAATGAGCAGTTCTTC | CASSLGPTGVNEQFF
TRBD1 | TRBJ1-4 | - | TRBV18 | TGTGCCAGCTCAACCGGGACAGGAAATGAAAAACTGTTTTTT | CASSTGTGNEKLFF
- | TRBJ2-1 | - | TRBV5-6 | TGTGTTTCGGCCTCCTACAATGAGCAGTTCTTC | CVSASYNEQFF
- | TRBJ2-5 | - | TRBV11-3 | TGTGCCAGCAGCCCCAGCGGAAAGAGTGAGACCCAGTACTTC | CASSPSGKSETQYF
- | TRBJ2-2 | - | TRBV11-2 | TGTGCCAGCAGCTTAGATCTAGGACAGATTACCGGGGAGCTGTTTTTT | CASSLDLGQITGELFF
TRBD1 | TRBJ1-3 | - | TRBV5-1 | TGCGCCAGCAGCTTGCGGGACAGTGGAAACACCATATATTTT | CASSLRDSGNTIYF
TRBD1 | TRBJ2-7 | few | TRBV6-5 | TGTGCCAGCAGGCCGACAGGGGGCCACGAGCAGTACTTC | CASRPTGGHEQYF
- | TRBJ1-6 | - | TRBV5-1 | TGCGCCAGCAGCGGCCGGACAGAGAGCTCCTATAATTCACCCCTCCACTTT | CASSGRTESSYNSPLHF
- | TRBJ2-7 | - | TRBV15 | TGTGCCACCAGTACCCCTCCCCGGACCTACGAGCAGTACTTC | CATSTPPRTYEQYF
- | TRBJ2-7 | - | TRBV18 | TGTGCCAGCTCACCTCGTAAAGAGACAAATTCCTACGAGCAGTACTTC | CASSPRKETNSYEQYF
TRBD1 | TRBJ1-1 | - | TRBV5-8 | TGTGCCAGCAGCCACCGGACAGGGGGTACTGAAGCTTTCTTT | CASSHRTGGTEAFF
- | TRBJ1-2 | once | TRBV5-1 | TGCGCCAGCAGCTCCGGGCAGGGTGGGTTTTATGGCTACACCTTC | CASSSGQGGFYGYTF
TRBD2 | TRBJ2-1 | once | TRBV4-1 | TGCGCCAGCAGCCAAGTCCCTAGCGGGTCTGGGGAGCAGTTCTTC | CASSQVPSGSGEQFF
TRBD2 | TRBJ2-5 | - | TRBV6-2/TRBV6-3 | TGTGCCAGCAGTTCTAGCGGGAGAACCCAGTACTTC | CASSSSGRTQYF
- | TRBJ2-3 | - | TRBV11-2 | TGTGCCAGCAGCTACAGGCGGTTGGGCACAGATACGCAGTATTTT | CASSYRRLGTDTQYF
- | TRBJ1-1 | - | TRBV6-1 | TGTGCCAGCAGTGAAGGGGGGGAGCGAGCTTTCTTT | CASSEGGERAFF
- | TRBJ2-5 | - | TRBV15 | TGTGCCACCAGCAGAGTGGCAGGGGAAGAGACCCAGTACTTC | CATSRVAGEETQYF
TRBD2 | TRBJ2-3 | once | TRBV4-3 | TGCGCCAGCAGCCAAGATACGGGAGGGCGTGCAGATACGCAGTATTTT | CASSQDTGGRADTQYF
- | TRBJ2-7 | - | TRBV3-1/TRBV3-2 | TGTGCCAGCAGCCAAGGAGATACGAGGGTGCAGTACTTC | CASSQGDTRVQYF
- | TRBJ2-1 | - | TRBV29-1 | TGCAGCGTTGTTCGTGGGACTAATGAGCAGTTCTTC | CSVVRGTNEQFF
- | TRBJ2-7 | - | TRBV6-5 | TGTGCCAGCAGTTACTCGAACAGGTTGGGTAACGAGCAGTACTTC | CASSYSNRLGNEQYF
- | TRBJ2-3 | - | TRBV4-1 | TGCGCCAGCAGCCAAGTGGAGGCAGTACTCACAGATACGCAGTATTTT | CASSQVEAVLTDTQYF
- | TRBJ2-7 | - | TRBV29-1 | TGCAGCGCCAGGTATCATGCTGGCTCCGAAGATCGCGAGCAGTACTTC | CSARYHAGSEDREQYF
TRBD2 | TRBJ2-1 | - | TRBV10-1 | TGCGCCAGCAGTGAGGGGACTAGCGGGGGGTACAATGAGCAGTTCTTC | CASSEGTSGGYNEQFF
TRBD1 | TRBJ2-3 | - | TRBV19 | TGTGCCAGTAGGCAACAGGGGGCGAGCACAGATACGCAGTATTTT | CASRQQGASTDTQYF
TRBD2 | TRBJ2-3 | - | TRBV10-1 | TGCGCCAGCAGTGAGTTTAGCGGGAGGGGTCCAGATACGCAGTATTTT | CASSEFSGRGPDTQYF
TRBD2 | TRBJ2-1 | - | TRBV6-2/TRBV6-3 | TGTGCCAGCAGTTCCCGACTAGCGGGGCCCTCCTACAATGAGCAGTTCTTC | CASSSRLAGPSYNEQFF
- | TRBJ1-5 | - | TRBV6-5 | TGTGCCAGCAGATATCTTAGCAATCAGCCCCAGCATTTT | CASRYLSNQPQHF
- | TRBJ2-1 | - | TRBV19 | TGTGCCAGTAGAGTAGGTAGGGCAGCTGAGTGCTATGAGCAGTTCTTC | CASRVGRAAECYEQFF
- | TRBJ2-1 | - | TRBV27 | TGTGCCAGCAGTTCCCCGGAGAGCTCCTACAATGAGCAGTTCTTC | CASSSPESSYNEQFF
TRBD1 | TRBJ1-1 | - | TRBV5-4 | TGTGCCAGCAGGGGGGGACAGATGAACACTGAAGCTTTCTTT | CASRGGQMNTEAFF
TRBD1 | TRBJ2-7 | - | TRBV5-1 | TGCGCCAGCAGCACCCGACAGGGACACGAGCAGTACTTC | CASSTRQGHEQYF
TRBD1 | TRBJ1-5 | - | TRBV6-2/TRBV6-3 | TGTGCCAGCAGTATGACAGGGGGCATTCAGCCCCAGCATTTT | CASSMTGGIQPQHF
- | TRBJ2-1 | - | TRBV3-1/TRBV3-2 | TGTGCCAGCAGCCCTCGATCCGTGGCGGAGGAGTTTTATAATGAGCAGTTCTTC | CASSPRSVAEEFYNEQFF
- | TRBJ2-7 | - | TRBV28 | TGTGCCAGCAGGGAACAGGTCTACGAGCAGTACTTC | CASREQVYEQYF
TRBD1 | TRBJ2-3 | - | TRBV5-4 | TGTGCCAGCAGTCGGCAGGGGGCCACAGATACGCAGTATTTT | CASSRQGATDTQYF
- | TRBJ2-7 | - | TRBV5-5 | TGTGCCAGCAGCCATTCACAAGCCAGAGCGTCCTACGAGCAGTACTTC | CASSHSQARASYEQYF
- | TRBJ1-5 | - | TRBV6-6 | TGTGCCAGCAGTTACACTGGCCTAAATCAGCCCCAGCATTTT | CASSYTGLNQPQHF
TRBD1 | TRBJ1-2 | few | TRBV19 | TGTGCCAGTAGTATAGTGGCTATTGGACAGGGACCAAACTATGGCTACACCTTC | CASSIVAIGQGPNYGYTF
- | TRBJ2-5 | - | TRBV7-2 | TGTGCCAGCAGCTTCGGACCGAGCCAAGAGACCCAGTACTTC | CASSFGPSQETQYF
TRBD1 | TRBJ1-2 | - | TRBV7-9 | TGTGCCAGCAGCTTACCGGGCAGGGGGGAGCCGAAAACCTTC | CASSLPGRGEPKTF